This T cell receptor (beta chain) originates from a study of blood T cell repertoires in COVID-19. Background on the study: Nucleic acid was either cDNA or gDNA, and it came from T cells, B-cell-depleted T cells, or PBMCs.

The table came from immunoSEQ multiplex PCR; TCRdb's copy has only in-frame clones and leaves some out. The sample includes some 110,000 clones, more than 70% of them seen just once. From germline, CDR1 is LNHDA and CDR2 SQIVND (reference sequence). J lost 4 bases, V lost 5 bases, and 10 bases had no gene match. The length of the CDR3 is 16 residues. What was sequenced was peripheral blood. The chain carries TRBV19 and TRBJ2-1; 8 nucleotides align to TRBD2. The clonotype originates from a human donor in a cohort sampled during active COVID-19. CDR3 protein: CASSLTSATTYNEQFF. CDR3 DNA: TGTGCCAGTAGTCTGACTAGCGCTACCACTTACAATGAGCAGTTCTTC.